One TCR beta chain is described in this entry. Its matching antigen is unknown. The data stem from a study of T cell responses to AZD1222 COVID-19 vaccine. Notes on the study in general: Vaccine-related CD4 TCRs covered spike, predominating at 160-218 and 743-854. The study reported that nearly half of spike-specific TCRs target unmutated variant regions.

Germline V gives CDR1 WNHNN, CDR2 SYGVQD (reference sequence). The CDR3 is made up of 18 amino acids. The V gene lost 3 bases and the J gene lost 2 bases, with 21 bases spanning the gap. TCRdb's table, derived via immunoSEQ multiplex PCR, lists solely in-frame clones and lacks some. The table has tens of thousands of clones, more than 90% seen once. Source: peripheral blood, taken on day 0 of AZD1222 vaccination. V is TRBV10-1 and J is TRBJ2-3, with D perhaps TRBD2 (6 bases). The clonotype originates from an adult in good health. DNA of the CDR3: TGCGCCAGCAGTGACCCCCCCCTCGGGGGAGAAACCACAGATACGCAGTATTTT. Its protein product is CASSDPPLGGETTDTQYF.